The 6 T cell receptor beta chains below all came from one sample that was sequenced in a study of OX40 agonist ivuxolimab in advanced cancers. The library was prepared using the immunoSEQ multiplex PCR assay. TCRdb retrieved this table from immuneACCESS and kept in-frame rearrangements only. Not all clones are present; in checked studies, unresolved V genes account for under half, and no reason is known for the remainder. The sample profile shows approximately 82,000 clones; about 90% of them were found once. The ten most abundant clones make up less than 5% of the sample. The input for sequencing was CD4+ or CD8+ T cells sorted from blood, taken in a trial of the OX40 agonist ivuxolimab. The receptors derive from an adult with an advanced solid tumor such as melanoma, head and neck, liver or kidney cancer.

V usage is TRBV6-1 and J usage is TRBJ2-2, with unresolved D. V was trimmed by 6 bases and J by 1 base, leaving 6 bases between them. There are 13 residues in the CDR3. From germline, CDR1 is MNHNS and CDR2 SASEGT. CDR3 sequence reads: CASRLRNTGELFF. The DNA for the CDR3 is TGTGCCAGCAGGTTGAGGAACACCGGGGAGCTGTTTTTT.

The V and J genes are TRBV4-2 and TRBJ1-6, with a tentative D call TRBD1 (6 bases). The CDR3 runs to 15 residues. With 4 bases removed from V and 13 bases from J, the gap between germline ends came to 20 bases. CDR1 is LGHNA and CDR2 is YNFKEQ in the germline V gene. The CDR3 DNA sequence: TGTGCCAGCAGCCTACAGCCGGGACAAGCCCTCCCCCTCCACTTT. Residues: CASSLQPGQALPLHF.

This chain connects TRBV11-2 to TRBJ2-4; unclear D gene. CDR1 SGHAT and CDR2 FQNNGV come from the germline V gene. This CDR3 contains 14 residues. The ends were cut back, 5 bases at V and 0 bases at J, with 8 bases in the middle. CDR3 loop: CASSPDIAKNIQYF. In DNA, the CDR3 is TGTGCCAGCAGCCCCGATATAGCCAAAAACATTCAGTACTTC.

CDR3 amino acids: CASSQGAGGQETQYF. The CDR3 coding sequence is TGCGCCAGCAGCCAAGGGGCCGGGGGGCAAGAGACCCAGTACTTC. The chain links TRBV4-1 to TRBJ2-5, with TRBD2 identical over 7 bases. The V gene's germline CDR1 is MGHRA and CDR2 YSYEKL. The CDR3 loop spans 15 amino acids. V was clipped by 1 base and J by 2 bases; unmatched bases: 4.

This chain joins TRBV6-5 and TRBJ2-7, with TRBD2 matching over 8 bases. The CDR3 runs 15 residues. Looked up from germline, CDR1 is MNHEY and CDR2 is SVGAGI. The ends lost 1 base at V and 3 bases at J; junction bases unmatched: 5. CDR3 in DNA: TGTGCCAGCAGTTACTTAGCGGCGGGGGGCTACGAGCAGTACTTC. Translation gives CASSYLAAGGYEQYF.

The chain has TRBV18 and TRBJ2-7; perhaps TRBD2 as D (5 bases). CDR1 is KGHSH, CDR2 LQKENI, per germline. This CDR3 spans 15 amino acids. V was pared by 1 base and J by 0 bases, with 10 bases between. The CDR3 coding sequence is TGTGCCAGCTCACCACAGCGGAAGAGCTCCTACGAGCAGTACTTC. Residues: CASSPQRKSSYEQYF.